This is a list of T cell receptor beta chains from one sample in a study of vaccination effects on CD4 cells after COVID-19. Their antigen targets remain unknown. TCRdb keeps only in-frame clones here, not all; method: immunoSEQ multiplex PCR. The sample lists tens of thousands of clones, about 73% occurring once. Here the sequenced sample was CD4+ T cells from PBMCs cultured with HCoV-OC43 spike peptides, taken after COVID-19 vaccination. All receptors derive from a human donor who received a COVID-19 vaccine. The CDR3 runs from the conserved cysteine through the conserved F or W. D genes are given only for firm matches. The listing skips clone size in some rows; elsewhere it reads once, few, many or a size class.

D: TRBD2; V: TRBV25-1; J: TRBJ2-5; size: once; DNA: TGTGCCAGCAGTGTTAGCGGGGCGCTCCAAGAGACCCAGTACTTC; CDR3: CASSVSGALQETQYF
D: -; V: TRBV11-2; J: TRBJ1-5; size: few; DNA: TGTGCCAGCAGCTTAGATAGGGATCAGCCCCAGCATTTT; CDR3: CASSLDRDQPQHF
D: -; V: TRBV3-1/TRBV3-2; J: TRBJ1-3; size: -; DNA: TGTGCCAGCAGCTTCCAAGCAGGAAACACCATATATTTT; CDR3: CASSFQAGNTIYF
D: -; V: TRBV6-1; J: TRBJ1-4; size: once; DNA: TGTGCCAGCAGTGGCCCGAGTCCGGGCGAAGGGTTTAATGAAAAACTGTTTTTT; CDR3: CASSGPSPGEGFNEKLFF
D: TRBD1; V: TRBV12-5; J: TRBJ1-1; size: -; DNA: TGTGCTAGTGGGTCTAACTTACAGGGGACTGAAGCTTTCTTT; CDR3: CASGSNLQGTEAFF
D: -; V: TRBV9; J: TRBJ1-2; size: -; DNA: TGTGCCAGCAGCGTGGGAAGGGCGGTGAACTATGGCTACACCTTC; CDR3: CASSVGRAVNYGYTF
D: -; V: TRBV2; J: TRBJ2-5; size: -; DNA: TGTGCCAGCAGTGCTCTGACAGTCCAAGAGACCCAGTACTTC; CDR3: CASSALTVQETQYF
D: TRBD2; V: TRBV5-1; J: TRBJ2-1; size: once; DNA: TGCGCCAGCAGCTTGGCCGGGCGGGGGAGCTCCTACAATGAGCAGTTCTTC; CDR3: CASSLAGRGSSYNEQFF
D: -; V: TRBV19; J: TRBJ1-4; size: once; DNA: TGTGCCAGTAGTCGCCGCCGGACAGACCTTAATGAAAAACTGTTTTTT; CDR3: CASSRRRTDLNEKLFF
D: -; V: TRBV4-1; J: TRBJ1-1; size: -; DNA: TGCGCCAGCAGCCAAGCATCAGGGATGTGGACTGAAGCTTTCTTT; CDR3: CASSQASGMWTEAFF
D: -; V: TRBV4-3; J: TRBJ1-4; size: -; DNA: TGCGCCAGCAGCCAAGATGGGCCCCGACGGATTAATGAAAAACTGTTTTTT; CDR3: CASSQDGPRRINEKLFF
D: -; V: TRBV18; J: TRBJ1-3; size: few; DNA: TGTGCCAGCTCACCGCGGACGGACTCTGGAAACACCATATATTTT; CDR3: CASSPRTDSGNTIYF
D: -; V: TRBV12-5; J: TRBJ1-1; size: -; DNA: TGTGCTAGTGGGCCTCCCCGTCAGATGTTTGAAGCTTTCTTT; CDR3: CASGPPRQMFEAFF